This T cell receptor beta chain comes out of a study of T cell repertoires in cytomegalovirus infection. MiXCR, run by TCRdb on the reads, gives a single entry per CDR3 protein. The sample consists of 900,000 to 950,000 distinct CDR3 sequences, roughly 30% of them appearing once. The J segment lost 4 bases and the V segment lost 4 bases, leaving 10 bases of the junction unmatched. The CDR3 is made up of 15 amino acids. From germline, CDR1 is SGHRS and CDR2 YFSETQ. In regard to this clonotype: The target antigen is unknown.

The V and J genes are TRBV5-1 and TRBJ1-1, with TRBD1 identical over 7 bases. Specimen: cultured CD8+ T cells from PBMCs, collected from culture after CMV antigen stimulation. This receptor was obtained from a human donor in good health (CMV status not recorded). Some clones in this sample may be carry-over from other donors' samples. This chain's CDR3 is CASSQTGWYFTEAFF. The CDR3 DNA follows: TGCGCCAGCAGCCAGACAGGGTGGTATTTCACTGAAGCTTTCTTT.